This entry lists 20 T cell receptor beta chains sequenced from one sample in a study of shared clonotypes between healthy human individuals. Positive CCR7 selection of CD45RO-negative cells yielded the naive CD8 cells, and terminally differentiated effector memory CD45RA+ cells were excluded. The assay was immunoSEQ multiplex PCR, and TCRdb's table has in-frame clones only and misses some. This sample has some 580,000 clones; 95% to 98% occur once, and the top ten carry approximately 0.33%. Sequencing was carried out using naive CD8+ T cells sorted from blood. All receptors derive from a man under 40 in good health.

V usage is TRBV6-1 and J usage is TRBJ1-5; D possibly corresponds to TRBD1 (5 bases). The CDR3 has 15 residues. CDR1 is MNHNS and CDR2 is SASEGT in the germline V gene. Trimming removed 7 bases from V and 6 bases from J, with 19 bases in between. The CDR3 region has the DNA TGTGCCAGCAACAACCGGGACTTCGCCGGTCAGCCCCAGCATTTT. The encoded protein is CASNNRDFAGQPQHF.

V and J are TRBV7-6 and TRBJ1-3; no clear D gene. Germline CDR1 is SGHVS and CDR2 is FNYEAQ. Trimming cost V 4 bases and J 4 bases, with 8 bases left between them. The length of the CDR3 is 13 residues. In DNA, the CDR3 is TGTGCCAGCAGCTCGACGTTGGGAAACACCATATATTTT. Translation: CASSSTLGNTIYF.

Remarks on this clone: This specimen includes other DNA sequences encoding the same CDR3. The chain joins TRBV7-9 to TRBJ2-5; TRBD2 is a possible D gene (5 bases). The CDR3 has 13 amino acids. Trimming removed 3 bases at V and 5 bases at J, with 10 bases between. CDR1 and CDR2 from the germline V gene are SEHNR and FQNEAQ (reference sequence). The CDR3 here is CASSFSPGETQYF. CDR3 bases: TGTGCCAGCAGCTTTAGCCCGGGGGAGACCCAGTACTTC.

This chain joins TRBV29-1 and TRBJ2-1; perhaps TRBD2 as D (5 bases). CDR1 SQVTM and CDR2 ANQGSEA come from the germline V gene. The CDR3 is made up of 13 amino acids. The V gene lost 3 bases and the J gene lost 3 bases, with 9 bases spanning the gap. The CDR3 coding sequence is TGCAGCGTTGATCGGGGTTACTACAATGAGCAGTTCTTC. The encoded protein is CSVDRGYYNEQFF.

The chain has TRBV5-5 and TRBJ1-5, with D possibly matching TRBD1 (5 bases). This CDR3 contains 16 residues. CDR1 SGHKS and CDR2 YYEKEE come from the germline V gene (reference sequence). The V end was cut by 0 bases, the J end by 2 bases, with 12 bases between. CDR3 sequence reads: CASSLDLTDGNQPQHF. CDR3 nucleotide sequence: TGTGCCAGCAGCTTGGATTTGACAGATGGCAATCAGCCCCAGCATTTT. Drawing the rest from reference TRBV5-5 and TRBJ1-5, the complete variable domain is DAGVTQSPTHLIKTRGQQVTLRCSPISGHKSVSWYQQVLGQGPQFIFQYYEKEERGRGNFPDRFSARQFPNYSSELNVNALLLGDSALYLCASSLDLTDGNQPQHFGDGTRLSIL.

This rearrangement joins TRBV11-2 to TRBJ2-7, with 7 bases aligning to TRBD2. J was trimmed by 3 bases and V by 0 bases; bases with no gene match: 11. Germline-derived CDR1 and CDR2 are SGHAT and FQNNGV. CDR3 size: 17 residues. The CDR3 sequence is CASSLERAGAPNYEQYF. CDR3 DNA sequence: TGTGCCAGCAGCTTAGAACGGGCGGGAGCCCCTAACTACGAGCAGTACTTC.

The chain joins TRBV7-9 to TRBJ2-1; possibly TRBD1 or TRBD2 for D (5 bases each). This CDR3 has 17 amino acids. The V and J ends lost 5 bases and 8 bases respectively, with 25 bases between them. Per germline, CDR1 SEHNR and CDR2 FQNEAQ (reference sequence). The CDR3 loop is CASSAPPSGRVAYEQFF. The CDR3 DNA reads as TGTGCCAGCAGCGCCCCACCCTCGGGGCGGGTGGCGTATGAGCAGTTCTTC.

The chain is built from TRBV9 and TRBJ1-1; D may be TRBD1 (6 bases). The CDR3 has 15 residues. Germline CDR1 SGDLS, CDR2 YYNGEE. Trimming removed 3 bases from V and 4 bases from J, with 16 bases in between. The CDR3, as DNA: TGTGCCAGCAGCGCCCTACAGGGAAAAATCACTGAAGCTTTCTTT. Amino acid sequence: CASSALQGKITEAFF. Using reference TRBV9 and TRBJ1-1 for the parts outside the CDR3, the full variable domain is DSGVTQTPKHLITATGQRVTLRCSPRSGDLSVYWYQQSLDQGLQFLIQYYNGEERAKGNILERFSAQQFPDLHSELNLSSLELGDSALYFCASSALQGKITEAFFGQGTRLTVV.

V usage is TRBV27 and J usage is TRBJ2-5; TRBD2 might be the D (5 bases). The length of the CDR3 is 14 residues. Trimming left V 8 bases short and J 1 base short, with 14 bases between. CDR1 and CDR2 (germline): MNHEY, SMNVEV (reference sequence). This chain's CDR3 is CASALGAAQETQYF. The CDR3 nucleotides are TGTGCCAGCGCCCTTGGAGCGGCCCAAGAGACCCAGTACTTC.

This sequence joins TRBV9 and TRBJ2-1; TRBD2 aligns across 12 bases. This CDR3 has 15 residues. Germline CDR1 and CDR2: SGDLS and YYNGEE. V lost 4 bases, J lost 13 bases, and 12 bases stayed unmatched. The CDR3 region is CASSLTLAGGPGQFF. The CDR3, as DNA: TGTGCCAGCAGCCTCACTCTAGCGGGAGGGCCGGGACAGTTCTTC.

This sequence joins TRBV4-1 and TRBJ2-7; D not resolved. CDR1 MGHRA and CDR2 YSYEKL come from the germline V gene. CDR3 length: 15 residues. V was pared by 0 bases and J by 0 bases, with 9 bases between. DNA of the CDR3: TGCGCCAGCAGCCAAGATACTGCCGACTCCTACGAGCAGTACTTC. Protein: CASSQDTADSYEQYF.

V is TRBV7-9 and J is TRBJ1-1; D might be TRBD1 (6 bases). Germline assignment: CDR1 SEHNR and CDR2 FQNEAQ (reference sequence). V shed 3 bases and J shed 1 base, with 12 bases lying between them. The CDR3 loop spans 15 amino acids. The CDR3 coding sequence is TGTGCCAGCAGCTTTGGGACACCCGGGAACACTGAAGCTTTCTTT. It translates to CASSFGTPGNTEAFF.

The chain is built from TRBV7-9 and TRBJ2-3; the D gene is possibly TRBD2 (5 bases). With 3 bases removed from V and 6 bases from J, the gap between germline ends came to 16 bases. This CDR3 is 15 amino acids long. CDR1 and CDR2 from the germline V gene are SEHNR and FQNEAQ (reference sequence). The CDR3: CASSFYGNPRDTQYF. The CDR3 nucleotides read TGTGCCAGCAGCTTCTACGGGAACCCAAGGGATACGCAGTATTTT.

The CDR3 spells CASTALAGTSYEQYF. The DNA of the CDR3 is TGTGCCAGCACGGCCCTAGCGGGAACCTCCTACGAGCAGTACTTC. The chain combines TRBV2 with TRBJ2-7; TRBD2 matches at 9 bases. Looked up from germline, CDR1 is SNHLY and CDR2 is FYNNEI. There are 15 residues in the CDR3. V was pared by 7 bases and J by 0 bases, with 7 bases of the junction left unmatched.

The chain has TRBV4-1 and TRBJ2-7; D is unclear. CDR1 is MGHRA, CDR2 YSYEKL, per germline. V lost 3 bases to trimming and J lost 3 bases, with 15 bases between them. The CDR3 covers 15 residues. The CDR3 here is CASSQGINGDYEQYF. CDR3 DNA sequence: TGCGCCAGCAGCCAGGGCATCAATGGAGACTACGAGCAGTACTTC.

This sequence joins TRBV5-4 and TRBJ2-5; tentatively, D is TRBD1 or TRBD2 (5 bases each). Per the germline V gene, CDR1 is SGHNT and CDR2 is YYREEE (reference sequence). Trimming removed 2 bases at V and 1 base at J, with 12 bases between. This CDR3 contains 15 residues. The CDR3 bases are TGTGCCAGCAGCTTCTTTGGGGGTTTCCAAGAGACCCAGTACTTC. It is translated as CASSFFGGFQETQYF.

The chain recombines TRBV4-1 with TRBJ2-5; unclear D gene. In germline, CDR1 is MGHRA, CDR2 YSYEKL. The V end was cut by 0 bases, the J end by 2 bases, with 10 bases between. CDR3 length: 15 amino acids. CDR3 DNA sequence: TGCGCCAGCAGCCAAGACCGGCTGGCGCAAGAGACCCAGTACTTC. Encoded protein: CASSQDRLAQETQYF.

This sequence joins TRBV11-3 and TRBJ2-1, with no clear D. The CDR3 covers 13 residues. CDR1 is SGHNT and CDR2 is YENEEA in the germline V gene. V was clipped by 5 bases and J by 7 bases, with 12 bases between them. CDR3 bases: TGTGCCAGCAGCGCCCCTGGTAGGAATGAGCAGTTCTTC. This codes for CASSAPGRNEQFF.

This rearrangement joins TRBV6-5 to TRBJ2-5, with D maybe TRBD2 (6 bases). This CDR3 comprises 15 residues. The germline gives CDR1 MNHEY, CDR2 SVGAGI. The germline V and J ends were trimmed by 6 bases and 4 bases, with 18 bases remaining between them. The CDR3 reads CASSRSAGRTETQYF. Here the CDR3 DNA reads TGTGCCAGCAGCCGCTCGGCGGGGAGGACAGAGACCCAGTACTTC.

The CDR3, as DNA: TGTGCTAGTGGTTACGGCGGATCTGGCTATGAGCAGTTCTTC. Encoded protein: CASGYGGSGYEQFF. The chain employs TRBV12-5 and TRBJ2-1; D is uncertain. CDR1 is LGHNT, CDR2 FRNRAP, per germline. Trimming left V 4 bases short and J 8 bases short, with 15 bases between. The CDR3 spans 14 residues.